This TCR beta chain appears in the sequencing data of a study of vaccination and CD4 T cells after COVID-19 (dated by TCRdb to the early 2020s). For context, the study as a whole: Every convalescent patient had a positive nasal swab PCR test for SARS-CoV-2, with mild disease in 8 to 10 patients and severe disease in one. In the convalescent cohort there were six males and four females, among whom were two Hispanic individuals, seven Caucasians, two Asians and one multiracial person. Each participant got two doses of either the Pfizer-BioNTech BNT162b2 vaccine (n=8) or the Moderna mRNA-1273 vaccine (n=2). Post-COVID blood samples were collected from convalescent patients a median of around 100 days after diagnosis, with a range of roughly 30 to 161 days. The time from the second vaccine dose to post-vaccine blood sampling had a median of roughly 72 days and ranged from about 12 to 250 days. For a few convalescent patients, samples were collected at an early post-vaccination timepoint (day 14) as well as at a late post-vaccination timepoint (days 161 to 241). For stimulating the cultures, overlapping spike peptide pools were used, derived from SARS-CoV-2 as well as from the common cold coronaviruses HCoV-NL63, HCoV-OC43 and HCoV-229E. In control cultures, a CEFX viral epitope pool was used as positive control, an HIV-1 Nef peptide pool was used as negative control, or no peptide was added. In 10 COVID-19 convalescent patients and 4 infection-naive healthy vaccine recipients, researchers compared the spike-specific CD4+ TCR repertoire from before mRNA vaccination with the repertoire from after. Study-wide findings and limitations: An increase in the median number of SARS-CoV-2-reactive clonotypes from approximately 23 after infection to some 40 after vaccination was observed, but the change was not found to be significant. The study included relatively few convalescent patients and did not analyze early timepoints after natural infection. Of the vaccine-specific clones found in convalescent patients, nearly all (304 of 307) were mono-reactive for SARS-CoV-2 spike instead of being cross-reactive with common cold coronaviruses. In convalescent patients, a median around 90% of post-vaccine SARS-CoV-2-reactive clones were detected only after vaccination, and vaccine-specific priming was suggested by this finding.

Reading the label with the study, this specimen's time point is: late sampling 161 to 241 days after vaccination in a few convalescent patients. Taken with the paper, the label for treatment or condition translates to: roughly 10-day PBMC culture with coronavirus spike peptide pools or control peptides (ViraFEST assay). The ViraFEST assay, used in the study, expanded antigen-specific T cells with peptide pools and then identified the expanded clonotypes through TCR sequencing. The positive SARS-CoV-2 PCR tests of the convalescent patients were dated from March to December 2020, before the Alpha, Beta and Delta variants emerged in the United States. Each well held about 2 million PBMCs cultured in IMDM containing about 5% human AB serum and approximately 9.1 IU/ml IL-2, with 10 ug/ml peptide pools added. Half of the culture medium was replaced with fresh IL-2-containing medium on days 3 and 7. CD4+ T cells were isolated after 10 days of culture through negative selection using the EasySep CD4+ T cell isolation kit. PBMCs were separated from whole blood using Ficoll-Paque Plus gradient centrifugation and then either used fresh or cryopreserved at -140C. Each culture condition was generally run in triplicate wells.

The library was generated by PCR. DNA from cultured CD4+ T cells underwent TCR sequencing with the Oncomine TCR Beta short-read assay at the Johns Hopkins FTIC core. The QIAamp micro DNA kit was used to extract genomic DNA from the cultured CD4+ T cells. Oncomine TCR Beta libraries from cultured CD4+ T cells were pooled with unique dual indexes and sequenced on an Illumina iSeq 100. For the original study's pipeline: Non-productive sequences were removed, and CDR3s that did not start with C, did not end with F or W, or were shorter than 7 amino acids were discarded. The MANAFEST web application was used to identify antigen-specific clonotypes by comparing peptide-stimulated wells against reference wells and other culture wells. An FDR below 0.05, an odds ratio above 5, and a productive frequency above 0.1% in at least two of three replicate wells were required for clones to be considered positive. Cross-reactive clonotypes were defined as significantly expanded in both SARS-CoV-2 spike wells and at least one common cold coronavirus spike condition. Levenshtein distances (stringdist) and unrooted phylogenetic trees (ape) in R version 3.6.1 were used to assess CDR3 homology. TCRdb passed the public sequencing reads through fastp at Q25 and MiXCR, retaining productive beta sequences. Rows with one shared CDR3 protein collapse into an entry with the most common genes and DNA. The V and J calls reflect TCRdb's pipeline rather than the authors' work. In this sample the table shows tens of thousands of distinct CDR3 sequences, 28% of which occur a single time. The ten largest clonotypes hold roughly 7.2% of the sample.

Concerning this clonotype itself: Its target antigen remains unknown. It has no much larger one-base neighbor in the sample; base qualities were not kept.

Taken from the germline V gene, the CDR1 and CDR2 loops are SGHTA and FQGNSA. Deletion took 5 bases off V and 1 base off J, with a span of 12 bases between the germline ends. The CDR3 measures 14 amino acids from cysteine to phenylalanine. The only DNA kept is the CDR3, 42 bases in frame from the first base. This receptor was taken from a human donor who had recovered from COVID-19. The sequence links TRBV7-2 to TRBJ2-7, with TRBD1 perhaps the D gene, on 6 matching bases. Sample: CD4+ T cells from blood, cultured in vitro, taken about 7 months after SARS-CoV-2 vaccination. Here the CDR3 is given as CASSGYGQSYEQYF. At the DNA level, the sequence is TGTGCCAGCAGCGGGTACGGACAGTCCTACGAGCAGTACTTC.